Below are 20 T cell receptor beta chains sequenced from a single sample in a study of blood T cells in healthy people across ages. Sample-barcoded 5' priming and a J-beta primer mix drove a second PCR of 7 to 11 cycles. One entry per CDR3 protein, called by TCRdb with MiXCR from the 5' RACE reads. The sample lists some 1.4 million distinct CDR3 sequences; roughly 40% were seen once. Sequencing used blood. Receptor source: a young woman in good health.

This clonotype has just a few counts. Here the CDR3 reads CASSRGAGAPYNEQFF. Here the CDR3 DNA reads TGTGCCAGCAGTAGAGGGGCGGGAGCCCCCTACAATGAGCAGTTCTTC. The chain uses TRBV7-9 and TRBJ2-1; 7 nucleotides align to TRBD2. CDR1 is SEHNR and CDR2 is FQNEAQ in the germline V gene (reference sequence). The V gene end was trimmed by 6 bases and the J gene end by 2 bases; junction bases not matched to a gene: 10. The CDR3 contains 16 residues. The variable domain in full, completed from reference TRBV7-9 and TRBJ2-1, reads DTGVSQNPRHKITKRGQNVTFRCDPISEHNRLYWYRQTLGQGPEFLTYFQNEAQLEKSRLLSDRFSAERPKGSFSTLEIQRTEQGDSAMYLCASSRGAGAPYNEQFFGPGTRLTVL.

This clonotype appeared a few times. The V call is TRBV20-1, the J call TRBJ2-3, with 8 bases identical to TRBD2. Germline V CDR1 and CDR2: DFQATT, SNEGSKA (reference sequence). This CDR3 is built from 13 residues. The CDR3 spells CRTGGGNSDTQYF. For the CDR3, the DNA is TGCAGGACCGGGGGGGGGAATTCGGATACGCAGTATTTT.

The chain uses TRBV5-1 and TRBJ2-3; 7 positions match TRBD1. The V gene end was trimmed by 2 bases and the J gene end by 0 bases; junction bases not matched to a gene: 9. The CDR3 sequence is 17 residues long. Per germline, CDR1 SGHRS and CDR2 YFSETQ. The CDR3 DNA sequence: TGCGCCAGCAGCTTAGGACAGGCCCTCGCTAGCACAGATACGCAGTATTTT. Translated, it gives CASSLGQALASTDTQYF.

This clonotype was seen a few times. The gene calls are TRBV2 and TRBJ2-3, with 7 bases lining up with TRBD2. V gave up 3 bases and J gave up 2 bases; unmatched junction bases: 8. Per germline, CDR1 SNHLY and CDR2 FYNNEI. This CDR3 comprises 16 residues. The CDR3 DNA follows: TGTGCCAGCAGTGAGGGGGGACTACCCCCCACAGATACGCAGTATTTT. Translated, it gives CASSEGGLPPTDTQYF. Full variable domain (outside the CDR3, taken from reference TRBV2 and TRBJ2-3): EPEVTQTPSHQVTQMGQEVILRCVPISNHLYFYWYRQILGQKVEFLVSFYNNEISEKSEIFDDQFSVERPDGSNFTLKIRSTKLEDSAMYFCASSEGGLPPTDTQYFGPGTRLTVL.

There are a few counts of this clonotype. The V call is TRBV6-6, the J call TRBJ2-3, with D tentatively TRBD1 or TRBD2 (5 bases each). V lost 4 bases to trimming and J lost 3 bases, with 20 bases between them. Germline-derived CDR1 and CDR2 are MNHNY and SVGAGI (reference sequence). This CDR3 has 17 amino acids. CDR3 DNA sequence: TGTGCCAGCAGTTTATCCGGCAGGGAAGGAGGAACAGATACGCAGTATTTT. This codes for CASSLSGREGGTDTQYF.

The rearrangement links TRBV6-6 to TRBJ1-2, with 7 bases aligning to TRBD1. From germline, CDR1 is MNHNY and CDR2 SVGAGI (reference sequence). Trimming took 2 bases from V and 4 from J; bases not matched to a gene: 7. CDR3 length: 15 residues. This chain's CDR3 is CASSYDRGRSYGYTF. In DNA, the CDR3 is TGTGCCAGCAGTTACGATAGGGGGCGGTCCTATGGCTACACCTTC.

This clonotype was found a few times. The chain employs TRBV11-1 and TRBJ2-7; 10 bases fit TRBD1. This CDR3 has 16 residues. The V gene's germline CDR1 is SGHAT and CDR2 FQDESV (reference sequence). V lost 0 bases to trimming and J lost 3 bases; unmatched junction nucleotides: 5. Written as DNA, the CDR3 is TGTGCCAGCAGCTTAGCGTGGGACAGGGGCATCTACGAGCAGTACTTC. This encodes CASSLAWDRGIYEQYF.

Comments on this clonotype: One end of the junction fails to match germline, which may point to a read error. The V gene is TRBV6-2 or TRBV6-3, the J gene TRBJ2-7; unclear D gene. The CDR3 runs to 13 residues. Per the germline V gene, CDR1 is MNHEY and CDR2 is SVGEGT. The CDR3 DNA follows: TGTGTCAGCAGTTACCCGGCGCGGTACGAGCAGTACTTC. Its protein is CVSSYPARYEQYF.

Many counts were recorded for this clonotype. The V and J genes are TRBV12-3 or TRBV12-4 and TRBJ2-1; D is uncertain. The ends were cut back, 10 bases at V and 0 bases at J, with 7 bases in the middle. The CDR3 contains 12 residues. This chain's CDR3 is CATESSYNEQFF. The DNA for the CDR3 is TGTGCCACAGAGAGCTCCTACAATGAGCAGTTCTTC.

The chain combines TRBV29-1 with TRBJ2-5, with 9 nucleotides matching TRBD1. The J call is in doubt because the DNA end fits TRBJ2-7 better. The CDR3 extends over 12 amino acids. Germline V lookup: CDR1 SQVTM, CDR2 ANQGSEA. CDR3 region: CSVGQGVHEQYF. The CDR3 bases are TGCAGCGTTGGACAGGGGGTCCACGAGCAGTACTTC.

This clonotype was detected a few times. The V call is TRBV10-3, the J call TRBJ1-6, with 7 bases that match TRBD1. The CDR3 consists of 20 residues. After removal of 3 bases from V and 0 bases from J, the junction contained 14 bases not matched to a gene. From germline, CDR1 is ENHRY and CDR2 SYGVKD. CDR3 sequence (DNA): TGTGCCATCAGTGATCAGACTCCCGGGACAGTTAGCTCCTATAATTCACCCCTCCACTTT. Translating gives CAISDQTPGTVSSYNSPLHF.

On this clonotype itself: As the CDR3 is not closed by the conserved phenylalanine or tryptophan, this likely results from a read error. No DNA is shown, since the ends of the CDR3 on it are uncertain; the CDR3 is the one TCRdb lists. J is TRBJ2-5 and V is TRBV27. Per germline, CDR1 MNHEY and CDR2 SMNVEV (reference sequence). The CDR3 comprises 11 residues, both ends counted. This chain's CDR3 is CASSFGLKRYY.

The chain joins TRBV12-3 or TRBV12-4 to TRBJ2-5; 8 bases map to TRBD1. The J call could be wrong; TRBJ2-7 is a better fit for the DNA end. There are 16 residues in the CDR3. The CDR3 sequence is CASSFFPDRAYVEQYF. The CDR3 DNA follows: TGTGCCAGCAGTTTTTTTCCGGACAGGGCGTATGTCGAGCAGTACTTC.

This clonotype was counted only a few times. The rearrangement links TRBV6-5 to TRBJ2-6; possible D gene TRBD2, 6 bases. There are 18 residues in the CDR3. Trimming removed 2 bases at V and 0 bases at J, with 14 bases between. Germline loops: CDR1 MNHEY, CDR2 SVGAGI. CDR3 loop: CASSYVAGTDSGANVLTF. CDR3 nucleotide sequence: TGTGCCAGCAGTTACGTGGCAGGGACTGACTCTGGGGCCAACGTCCTGACTTTC.

The chain couples TRBV10-2 to TRBJ1-1; TRBD1 matches 7 bases. Germline V CDR1 and CDR2: WSHSY, SAAADI. The CDR3 is 15 amino acids. V was clipped by 4 bases and J by 2 bases; unmatched bases: 7. CDR3 amino acids: CASSGRGTANTEAFF. The DNA of the CDR3 is TGCGCCAGCAGTGGGAGAGGGACAGCTAACACTGAAGCTTTCTTT.

This clonotype came up a few times. This chain uses TRBV10-3 with TRBJ2-1, with 7 bases matching TRBD1. V lost 3 bases, J lost 0 bases, and 2 bases stayed unmatched. This CDR3 region has 15 residues. The germline CDR1 and CDR2 sequences are ENHRY and SYGVKD. This chain's CDR3 is CAISDRTGSYNEQFF. CDR3 DNA sequence: TGTGCCATCAGTGATAGGACAGGCTCCTACAATGAGCAGTTCTTC.

The chain uses TRBV5-1 and TRBJ2-3; 12 nucleotides align to TRBD2. The trim removed 5 bases at V and 0 bases at J, leaving 4 bases unmatched. Germline lookup yields CDR1 SGHRS and CDR2 YFSETQ. The CDR3 is made up of 16 amino acids. CDR3 DNA sequence: TGCGCCAGCAGGTGGACTAGCGGGGATAGCACAGATACGCAGTATTTT. The encoded protein is CASRWTSGDSTDTQYF. Complete variable domain (other parts from reference TRBV5-1 and TRBJ2-3): KAGVTQTPRYLIKTRGQQVTLSCSPISGHRSVSWYQQTPGQGLQFLFEYFSETQRNKGNFPGRFSGRQFSNSRSEMNVSTLELGDSALYLCASRWTSGDSTDTQYFGPGTRLTVL.

This clonotype occurred a few times. The chain has TRBV20-1 and TRBJ2-3; 9 positions match TRBD2. V dropped 6 bases and J dropped 1; count of bases not matched to a gene: 17. The germline CDR1 and CDR2 sequences are DFQATT and SNEGSKA (reference sequence). This CDR3 is 18 amino acids long. CDR3 amino acids: CSAPTLAGDYRGTDTQYF. CDR3 in DNA: TGCAGTGCCCCGACCTTAGCGGGAGACTACCGGGGCACAGATACGCAGTATTTT.

The chain joins TRBV20-1 to TRBJ2-3; D possibly corresponds to TRBD1 (6 bases). V lost 6 bases and J lost 4, with 11 bases in between. The CDR3 has 12 amino acids. Germline CDR1 DFQATT, CDR2 SNEGSKA (reference sequence). CDR3 DNA: TGCAGTGCCAGGGGTAGCGCAGATACGCAGTATTTT. Protein: CSARGSADTQYF.

The chain is built from TRBV20-1 and TRBJ1-1; the D gene is possibly TRBD1 (6 bases). The CDR3 is 14 amino acids. Trimming left V 4 bases short and J 2 bases short, with 14 bases between. The germline V gene encodes CDR1 DFQATT and CDR2 SNEGSKA (reference sequence). The CDR3 DNA reads as TGCAGTGCTATTGGACAGTTCGACAACACTGAAGCTTTCTTT. Translating it yields CSAIGQFDNTEAFF.